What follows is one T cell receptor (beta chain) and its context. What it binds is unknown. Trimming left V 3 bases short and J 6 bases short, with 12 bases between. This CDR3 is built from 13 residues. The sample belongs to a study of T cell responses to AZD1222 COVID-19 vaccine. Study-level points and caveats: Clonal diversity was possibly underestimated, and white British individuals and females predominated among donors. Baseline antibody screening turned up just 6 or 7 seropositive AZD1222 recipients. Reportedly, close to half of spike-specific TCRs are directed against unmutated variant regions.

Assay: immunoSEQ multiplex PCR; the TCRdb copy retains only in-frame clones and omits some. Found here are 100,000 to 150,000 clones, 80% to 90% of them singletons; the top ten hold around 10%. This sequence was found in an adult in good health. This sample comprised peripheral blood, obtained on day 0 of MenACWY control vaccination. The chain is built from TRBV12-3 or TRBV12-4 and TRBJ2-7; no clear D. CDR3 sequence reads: CASSFAVGSEQYF. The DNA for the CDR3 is TGTGCCAGCAGTTTCGCTGTGGGTTCCGAGCAGTACTTC.